A single sample gave rise to the 28 T cell receptor beta chains below, sequenced in a study of ipilimumab plus nivolumab after autologous stem cell transplantation. The table came from immunoSEQ multiplex PCR; TCRdb's copy has only in-frame clones and leaves some out. The sample shows some 24,000 clones, roughly 84% of them seen only once. Material: PBMCs, obtained in a trial of ipilimumab plus nivolumab as post-transplant consolidation. All receptors come from a male donor with diffuse large B-cell lymphoma.

CDR3 bases: TGTGCCAGCAGTCCGGAGGGGGTTCAGCCCCAGCATTTT. Its translation is CASSPEGVQPQHF. The chain is built from TRBV6-5 and TRBJ1-5; D is perhaps TRBD1 (6 bases). V lost 5 bases, J lost 6 bases, and 11 bases lay in between. CDR3 size: 13 residues. From germline, CDR1 is MNHEY and CDR2 SVGAGI.

The gene calls are TRBV5-1 and TRBJ2-7; 8 bases line up with TRBD1. This CDR3 spans 14 amino acids. J gave up 2 bases and V 6 bases, and 7 bases lay outside the gene matches. CDR1 is SGHRS and CDR2 is YFSETQ in the germline V gene. For the CDR3, the DNA is TGCGCCAGCACCTGGACAGGGCCCCCCTACGAGCAGTACTTC. This encodes CASTWTGPPYEQYF.

This clone showed up just once. J is TRBJ2-5 and V is TRBV19; weak D call: TRBD1 (6 bases). CDR1 and CDR2 from the germline V gene are LNHDA and SQIVND (reference sequence). V was pared by 4 bases and J by 0 bases, with 6 bases between. This CDR3 region has 13 residues. Here the CDR3 DNA reads TGTGCCAGTAGTAGGGACAACCAAGAGACCCAGTACTTC. Translated: CASSRDNQETQYF. The variable domain in full, completed from reference TRBV19 and TRBJ2-5, reads DGGITQSPKYLFRKEGQNVTLSCEQNLNHDAMYWYRQDPGQGLRLIYYSQIVNDFQKGDIAEGYSVSREKKESFPLTVTSAQKNPTAFYLCASSRDNQETQYFGPGTRLLVL.

The chain links TRBV6-6 to TRBJ1-1; tentative D call: TRBD1 (6 bases). This CDR3 is built from 16 residues. Per the germline V gene, CDR1 is MNHNY and CDR2 is SVGAGI (reference sequence). The V gene lost 7 bases and the J gene lost 0 bases, with 18 bases spanning the gap. CDR3 protein: CASTDKGHGMNTEAFF. As DNA, the CDR3 is TGTGCCAGCACCGATAAGGGACACGGAATGAACACTGAAGCTTTCTTT.

The chain links TRBV29-1 to TRBJ2-2, with 7 bases lining up with TRBD2. Germline CDR1 SQVTM, CDR2 ANQGSEA. The ends lost 6 bases at V and 5 bases at J; junction bases unmatched: 6. The CDR3 consists of 13 residues. This CDR3 reads CSVRRGVTGELFF. CDR3 DNA: TGCAGCGTCCGACGGGGGGTGACCGGGGAGCTGTTTTTT.

The chain employs TRBV5-6 and TRBJ1-2; D is possibly TRBD1 (5 bases). This CDR3 is built from 17 residues. Germline CDR1 reads SGHDT; CDR2 reads YYEEEE. Trimming shortened V by 4 bases and J by 5 bases, and 24 bases separated the two germline ends. The chain's CDR3 is CASSIGGSGTAAYGYTF. The DNA of the CDR3 is TGTGCCAGCAGCATAGGAGGCTCAGGGACGGCTGCGTATGGCTACACCTTC. The full variable domain, in which reference TRBV5-6 and TRBJ1-2 provide the parts outside the CDR3, is DAGVTQSPTHLIKTRGQQVTLRCSPKSGHDTVSWYQQALGQGPQFIFQYYEEEERQRGNFPDRFSGHQFPNYSSELNVNALLLGDSALYLCASSIGGSGTAAYGYTFGSGTRLTVV.

The V gene is TRBV2, the J gene TRBJ1-5; no clear D. Trimming stripped 1 base from V and 0 bases from J, with 10 bases between. Germline values: CDR1 SNHLY, CDR2 FYNNEI. This CDR3 has 16 residues. The chain's CDR3 is CASSEGADFSNQPQHF. Here the CDR3 DNA reads TGTGCCAGCAGTGAAGGGGCAGACTTTAGCAATCAGCCCCAGCATTTT.

The chain combines TRBV30 with TRBJ2-5, with D unclear. Germline V CDR1 and CDR2: GTSNPN, SVGIG (reference sequence). CDR3 length equals 15 residues. With 0 bases removed from V and 2 bases from J, the gap between germline ends came to 13 bases. The CDR3 coding sequence is TGTGCCTGGAGTGTACCGGGCCACGGGCAAGAGACCCAGTACTTC. This gives the protein CAWSVPGHGQETQYF. Supplemented by reference TRBV30 and TRBJ2-5, the full variable domain reads SQTIHQWPATLVQPVGSPLSLECTVEGTSNPNLYWYRQAAGRGLQLLFYSVGIGQISSEVPQNLSASRPQDRQFILSSKKLLLSDSGFYLCAWSVPGHGQETQYFGPGTRLLVL.

This chain links TRBV5-6 with TRBJ1-2, with TRBD1 identical over 8 bases. Germline V CDR1 and CDR2: SGHDT, YYEEEE. The CDR3 runs 15 residues. V lost 0 bases to trimming and J lost 8 bases; unmatched junction nucleotides: 9. CDR3 protein: CASSLVGQGPVGYTF. The CDR3 nucleotides are TGTGCCAGCAGCTTGGTTGGACAGGGACCTGTGGGCTACACCTTC.

This rearrangement joins TRBV19 to TRBJ1-2; maybe TRBD1 (5 bases). CDR1 and CDR2 (germline): LNHDA, SQIVND (reference sequence). The CDR3 has 17 amino acids. The V gene lost 6 bases and the J gene lost 3 bases, with 23 bases spanning the gap. The CDR3 here is CASSLDVGGGTYYGYTF. The CDR3 DNA is TGTGCCAGTAGCCTAGACGTAGGAGGAGGGACCTACTATGGCTACACCTTC.

The chain joins TRBV9 to TRBJ2-7; 9 positions agree with TRBD1. This CDR3 is 16 amino acids long. V shed 4 bases, J shed 0 bases, and the junction held 8 bases outside the gene matches. Germline V gene data show CDR1 as SGDLS and CDR2 as YYNGEE. In nucleotides, the CDR3 is TGTGCCAGCAGCCCAGCGGGACAGGGACACTCCTACGAGCAGTACTTC. Encoded protein: CASSPAGQGHSYEQYF.

The chain uses TRBV6-6 and TRBJ2-7; a possible D gene is TRBD1 (7 bases). The CDR3 has 15 amino acids. The germline V and J ends were trimmed by 3 bases and 2 bases, with 14 bases remaining between them. Per the germline V gene, CDR1 is MNHNY and CDR2 is SVGAGI (reference sequence). The CDR3 DNA reads as TGTGCCAGCAGTTATCTGGCGGGGACAGCCTACGAGCAGTACTTC. This codes for CASSYLAGTAYEQYF.

V is TRBV29-1 and J is TRBJ2-2; either TRBD1 or TRBD2 may supply D (6 bases each). V gave up 4 bases and J gave up 3 bases, with 9 bases separating them. The CDR3 totals 13 residues. Germline CDR1 reads SQVTM; CDR2 reads ANQGSEA. The CDR3 region has the DNA TGCAGCGTTGCCGGGGGCGACACCGGGGAGCTGTTTTTT. Protein product: CSVAGGDTGELFF.

The count of this clone is one. The chain employs TRBV2 and TRBJ2-1; TRBD2 aligns across 11 bases. The CDR3 has 15 amino acids. The junction had 10 bases not matched to a gene; V was cut back by 5 bases and J by 10 bases. Germline CDR1 and CDR2: SNHLY and FYNNEI. CDR3 amino acids: CASSLLAGASGEQFF. The DNA for the CDR3 is TGTGCCAGCAGTTTACTAGCGGGGGCTTCGGGAGAGCAGTTCTTC.

The chain combines TRBV19 with TRBJ2-7; D may be TRBD2 (6 bases). Germline CDR1 and CDR2: LNHDA and SQIVND (reference sequence). The CDR3 is 13 amino acids. The germline V and J ends were trimmed by 10 bases and 2 bases, with 15 bases remaining between them. CDR3 coding DNA: TGTGCCACTAAGTCGGGCGGGGCCTACGAGCAGTACTTC. This codes for CATKSGGAYEQYF.

Points on this clone: Other nucleotide sequences from this sample produce the same CDR3. The chain couples TRBV7-2 to TRBJ1-2; 8 bases agree with TRBD1. The trim removed 3 bases at V and 2 bases at J, leaving 8 bases unmatched. Germline CDR1 SGHTA, CDR2 FQGNSA. The CDR3 runs to 16 residues. The CDR3 loop reads CASSLGGTGANYGYTF. The CDR3, as DNA: TGTGCCAGCAGCTTGGGGGGGACAGGAGCCAACTATGGCTACACCTTC. The whole variable domain, remainder taken from reference TRBV7-2 and TRBJ1-2, is GAGVSQSPSNKVTEKGKDVELRCDPISGHTALYWYRQSLGQGLEFLIYFQGNSAPDKSGLPSDRFSAERTGGSVSTLTIQRTQQEDSAVYLCASSLGGTGANYGYTFGSGTRLTVV.

V gene TRBV7-2 combines with J gene TRBJ2-1, with a possible D match to TRBD1 (6 bases). Between the trimmed V and J ends, which lost 4 bases and 6 bases, there was a span of 7 bases. Germline CDR1 reads SGHTA; CDR2 reads FQGNSA. The CDR3 is made up of 12 amino acids. The CDR3 is CASSSQGNEQFF. CDR3 DNA sequence: TGTGCCAGCAGCTCACAGGGCAATGAGCAGTTCTTC.

This clone came up once. The V call is TRBV19, the J call TRBJ1-1; 7 nucleotides match TRBD1. V lost 4 bases, J lost 1 base, and 12 bases stayed unmatched. In germline, CDR1 is LNHDA, CDR2 SQIVND (reference sequence). The CDR3 is 17 amino acids. CDR3 loop: CASSKFARGRANTEAFF. The DNA of the CDR3 is TGTGCCAGTAGTAAGTTCGCCAGGGGGAGGGCGAACACTGAAGCTTTCTTT.

The chain uses TRBV25-1 and TRBJ2-5; unclear D gene. CDR3 length equals 12 residues. V shed 3 bases and J shed 4 bases, with 6 bases lying between them. The germline CDR1 and CDR2 sequences are MGHDK and SYGVNS. The CDR3 spells CASSEPLETQYF. Here the CDR3 DNA reads TGTGCCAGCAGTGAGCCACTAGAGACCCAGTACTTC.

The rearrangement joins TRBV15 to TRBJ2-5; TRBD2 matches 8 bases. The DNA end lines up better with TRBJ2-7; the J call may be wrong. Germline lookup yields CDR1 LNHNV and CDR2 YYDKDF (reference sequence). CDR3 length: 15 amino acids. The CDR3 DNA reads TGTGCCACCAGCAGAGTTAACGGGGGGGCCCACGAGCAGTACTTC. It encodes CATSRVNGGAHEQYF.

The rearrangement links TRBV18 to TRBJ1-2; tentative D call: TRBD1 (6 bases). The CDR3 has 13 residues. Germline CDR1 reads KGHSH; CDR2 reads LQKENI. V lost 2 bases, J lost 5 bases, and 9 bases lay in between. The CDR3 bases are TGTGCCAGCTCACCAGGGGACATTTATGGCTACACCTTC. Translation gives CASSPGDIYGYTF. Variable domain in full (rest from reference TRBV18 and TRBJ1-2): NAGVMQNPRHLVRRRGQEARLRCSPMKGHSHVYWYRQLPEEGLKFMVYLQKENIIDESGMPKERFSAEFPKEGPSILRIQQVVRGDSAAYFCASSPGDIYGYTFGSGTRLTVV.

The chain combines TRBV9 with TRBJ2-4; D call uncertain. Trimming took off 2 bases at V and 0 bases at J, with 6 bases between the two ends. CDR1 is SGDLS and CDR2 is YYNGEE in the germline V gene. This CDR3 comprises 14 residues. The CDR3 spells CASSVNLAKNIQYF. CDR3 in DNA: TGTGCCAGCAGCGTTAATCTAGCCAAAAACATTCAGTACTTC.

The chain uses TRBV19 and TRBJ2-4; a possible D gene is TRBD1 (5 bases). This CDR3 spans 14 amino acids. Germline V gives CDR1 LNHDA, CDR2 SQIVND (reference sequence). V was clipped by 5 bases and J by 0 bases, with 8 bases between them. The CDR3 nucleotides read TGTGCCAGTAGTTTGACAGTAGCCAAAAACATTCAGTACTTC. Its protein is CASSLTVAKNIQYF. Combining the CDR3 with reference TRBV19 and TRBJ2-4 gives the whole variable domain DGGITQSPKYLFRKEGQNVTLSCEQNLNHDAMYWYRQDPGQGLRLIYYSQIVNDFQKGDIAEGYSVSREKKESFPLTVTSAQKNPTAFYLCASSLTVAKNIQYFGAGTRLSVL.

The chain uses TRBV19 and TRBJ1-3, with D maybe TRBD1 (5 bases). The germline V gene encodes CDR1 LNHDA and CDR2 SQIVND (reference sequence). Deletions cut 5 bases from V and 4 bases from J, with 27 bases between. This CDR3 has 19 residues. This CDR3 reads CASSPDHLVGQVKGNTIYF. CDR3 sequence (DNA): TGTGCCAGTAGTCCTGACCATCTGGTCGGACAAGTTAAAGGAAACACCATATATTTT. The entire variable domain, with the rest obtained from reference TRBV19 and TRBJ1-3, is as follows: DGGITQSPKYLFRKEGQNVTLSCEQNLNHDAMYWYRQDPGQGLRLIYYSQIVNDFQKGDIAEGYSVSREKKESFPLTVTSAQKNPTAFYLCASSPDHLVGQVKGNTIYFGEGSWLTVV.

The CDR3 DNA follows: TGCGCCAGCAGCCGGAGGCGGGACACCGGGGAGCTGTTTTTT. As protein: CASSRRRDTGELFF. The J gene is TRBJ2-2, the V gene TRBV4-3; TRBD2 might be the D (5 bases). V lost 4 bases and J lost 3, with 9 bases in between. CDR1 and CDR2 from the germline V gene are LGHNA and YSLEER. The CDR3 covers 14 residues.

In its sample, this clone was seen once. The chain recombines TRBV6-1 with TRBJ1-5; perhaps TRBD1 as D (6 bases). The CDR3 spans 14 residues. Germline V lookup: CDR1 MNHNS, CDR2 SASEGT. The V end was cut by 6 bases, the J end by 6 bases, with 15 bases between. The CDR3 here is CASSLLQGTQPQHF. In DNA form, the CDR3 reads TGTGCCAGCAGCCTACTACAGGGAACTCAGCCCCAGCATTTT.

The V gene is TRBV5-1, the J gene TRBJ2-3, with D tentatively TRBD1 (6 bases). The length of the CDR3 is 16 residues. V gave up 5 bases and J gave up 0 bases, with 16 bases separating them. CDR1 SGHRS and CDR2 YFSETQ come from the germline V gene. The CDR3 DNA sequence: TGCGCCAGCAGACGAGGCCGGGACAAAAGCACAGATACGCAGTATTTT. Translating gives CASRRGRDKSTDTQYF.

The rearrangement links TRBV5-1 to TRBJ2-3; D might be TRBD2 (5 bases). Germline loops: CDR1 SGHRS, CDR2 YFSETQ. The V end was cut by 4 bases, the J end by 3 bases, with 18 bases between. There are 16 residues in the CDR3. The CDR3 spells CASSPLDSPMTDTQYF. The CDR3 region has the DNA TGCGCCAGCAGCCCTTTGGACTCACCTATGACAGATACGCAGTATTTT.